This T cell receptor (beta chain) was sequenced for a study of blood T cell repertoires in COVID-19. Background on the study: The study drew acute and convalescent COVID-19 samples from the United States, Italy and Spain. PBMCs, B-cell-depleted T cells, or T cells were the source of the cDNA or gDNA that made up the material.

Germline loops: CDR1 DFQATT, CDR2 SNEGSKA (reference sequence). The CDR3 is 11 amino acids. Per the original methods: The authors estimated nucleated cell counts from reference gene primer amplification. The method was immunoSEQ multiplex PCR; TCRdb's version includes in-frame clones alone and lacks a portion of them. V and J calls and clone size come straight from that table; D and trimming were deduced from the DNA. The sample contains around 220,000 clones, less than 85% of which appear only once. This chain connects TRBV20-1 to TRBJ2-1; 8 bases map to TRBD2. Sequenced input: peripheral blood. This receptor was obtained from a woman older than 75 with active or convalescent COVID-19. The CDR3 spells CITGGGHEQFF. Written as DNA, the CDR3 is TGCATTACGGGGGGGGGCCATGAGCAGTTCTTC.